The clone carrying this T cell receptor (beta chain) was seen a single time. This entry belongs to a study of Siglec-9 on CD8 T cells in melanoma. The length of the CDR3 is 16 residues. Germline V gene sequence: CDR1 MGHRA, CDR2 YSYEKL. The V gene lost 0 bases and the J gene lost 0 bases, with 12 bases spanning the gap. Sequencing was performed with immunoSEQ multiplex PCR; in TCRdb, only in-frame clones are kept and a portion is missing. The sample has about 30,000 clones, about 80% seen once. The chain employs TRBV4-1 and TRBJ2-7; TRBD1 or TRBD2 may be the D gene (5 bases each). Sequenced: Siglec-9- CD8+ T cells sorted from blood. The receptor's source is a human donor in good health. The CDR3 coding sequence is TGCGCCAGCAGCCAAGATACGGGGCACAGCTCCTACGAGCAGTACTTC. As protein: CASSQDTGHSSYEQYF.